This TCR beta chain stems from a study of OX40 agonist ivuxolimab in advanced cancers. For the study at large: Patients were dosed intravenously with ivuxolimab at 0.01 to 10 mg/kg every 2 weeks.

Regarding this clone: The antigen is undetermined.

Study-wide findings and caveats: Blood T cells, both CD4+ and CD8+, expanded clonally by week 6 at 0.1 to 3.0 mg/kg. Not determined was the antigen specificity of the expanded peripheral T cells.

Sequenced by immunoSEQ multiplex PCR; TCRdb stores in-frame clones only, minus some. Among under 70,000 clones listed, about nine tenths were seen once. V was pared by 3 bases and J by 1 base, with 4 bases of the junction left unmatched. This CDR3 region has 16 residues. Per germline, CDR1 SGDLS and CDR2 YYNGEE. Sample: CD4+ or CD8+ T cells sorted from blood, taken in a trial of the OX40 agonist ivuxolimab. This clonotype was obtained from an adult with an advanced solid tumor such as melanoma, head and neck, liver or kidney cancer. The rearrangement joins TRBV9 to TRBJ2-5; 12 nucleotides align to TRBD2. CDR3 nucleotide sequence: TGTGCCAGCAGCGGCGGACTAGCGGGAACCCAAGAGACCCAGTACTTC. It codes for CASSGGLAGTQETQYF.